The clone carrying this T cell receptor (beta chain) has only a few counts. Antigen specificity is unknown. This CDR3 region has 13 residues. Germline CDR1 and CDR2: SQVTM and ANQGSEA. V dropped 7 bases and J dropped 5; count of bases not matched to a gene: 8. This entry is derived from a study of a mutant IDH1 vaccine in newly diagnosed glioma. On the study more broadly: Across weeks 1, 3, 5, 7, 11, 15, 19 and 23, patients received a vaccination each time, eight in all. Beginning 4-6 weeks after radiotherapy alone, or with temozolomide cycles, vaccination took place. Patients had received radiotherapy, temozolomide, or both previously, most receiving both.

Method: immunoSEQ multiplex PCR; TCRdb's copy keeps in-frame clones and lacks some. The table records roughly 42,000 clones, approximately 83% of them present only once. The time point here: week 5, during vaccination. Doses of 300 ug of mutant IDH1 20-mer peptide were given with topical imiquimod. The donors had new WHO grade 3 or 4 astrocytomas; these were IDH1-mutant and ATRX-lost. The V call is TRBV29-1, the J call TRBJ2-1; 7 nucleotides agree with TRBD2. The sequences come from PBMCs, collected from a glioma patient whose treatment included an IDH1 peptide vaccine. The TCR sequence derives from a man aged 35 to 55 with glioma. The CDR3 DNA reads TGCAGCGGGGGGGGACGGCCAAACAATGAGCAGTTCTTC. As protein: CSGGGRPNNEQFF.